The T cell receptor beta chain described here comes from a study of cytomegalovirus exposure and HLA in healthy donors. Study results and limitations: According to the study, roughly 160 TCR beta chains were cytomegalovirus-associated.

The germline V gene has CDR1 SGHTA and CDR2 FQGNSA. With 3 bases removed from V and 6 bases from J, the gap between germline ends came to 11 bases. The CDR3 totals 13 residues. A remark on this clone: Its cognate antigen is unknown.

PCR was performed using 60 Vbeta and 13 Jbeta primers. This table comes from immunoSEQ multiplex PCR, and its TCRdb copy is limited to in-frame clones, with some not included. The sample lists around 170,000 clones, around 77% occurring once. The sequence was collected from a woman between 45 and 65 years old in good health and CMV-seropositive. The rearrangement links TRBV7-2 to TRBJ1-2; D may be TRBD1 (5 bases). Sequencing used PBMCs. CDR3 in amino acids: CASSFGHINGYTF. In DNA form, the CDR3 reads TGTGCCAGCAGCTTCGGACACATCAATGGCTACACCTTC.